This TCR beta chain was observed in a study of blood T cell repertoires in COVID-19. The CDR3 has 14 residues. CDR1 and CDR2 from the germline V gene are SQVTM and ANQGSEA. The trim removed 5 bases at V and 8 bases at J, leaving 14 bases unmatched. Original processing notes: Amplification of reference gene primers provided the estimated nucleated cell counts. TCRdb's copy holds only in-frame clones and misses some; the assay was immunoSEQ multiplex PCR. The V and J calls and clone size come from that table; D and trimming were worked out from the DNA. The table records about 130,000 clones, 85% to 90% of them present only once.

V usage is TRBV29-1 and J usage is TRBJ1-2; 7 positions match TRBD1. The sequencing sample was made of peripheral blood. The sequence derives from an elderly man with active or convalescent COVID-19. The CDR3 DNA follows: TGCAGCGTTTCAGGGGGTGGGATAGCTGGGGGCTACACCTTC. Its translation: CSVSGGGIAGGYTF.